This T cell receptor (beta chain) was sequenced for a study of CD8 T cells in ankylosing spondylitis. Study outcomes and limitations: In reactive arthritis synovial fluid and blood, some motif variants had been reported before. Clones linked to the disease showed a CD8+ phenotype. They occurred at relatively low frequencies in peripheral blood. Among TCR beta sequences, a motif of several highly homologous variants appeared characteristic of ankylosing spondylitis blood. Disease-linked clones reportedly concentrated significantly in matched ankylosing spondylitis synovial fluid.

This clonotype has ten or more counts. The target antigen is unknown. As the method for making TCR beta libraries, quantitative 5'-RACE with molecular barcodes was used. TCRdb called the 5' RACE reads again in MiXCR, with one record for every CDR3 protein. The sample holds more than 400,000 distinct CDR3 sequences, about 5% seen once. Germline lookup yields CDR1 DFQATT and CDR2 SNEGSKA (reference sequence). CDR3 length equals 15 residues. V dropped 4 bases and J dropped 2 bases, with 12 bases sitting between them. Sequenced: blood, either unsorted or a sorted T cell fraction (not recorded which). The receptor's source is a male donor with ankylosing spondylitis. The V gene is TRBV20-1, the J gene TRBJ1-6; no reliable D call. The CDR3 loop is CSAMTALTYNSPLHF. The CDR3 bases are TGCAGTGCTATGACGGCCCTCACCTATAATTCACCCCTCCACTTT.